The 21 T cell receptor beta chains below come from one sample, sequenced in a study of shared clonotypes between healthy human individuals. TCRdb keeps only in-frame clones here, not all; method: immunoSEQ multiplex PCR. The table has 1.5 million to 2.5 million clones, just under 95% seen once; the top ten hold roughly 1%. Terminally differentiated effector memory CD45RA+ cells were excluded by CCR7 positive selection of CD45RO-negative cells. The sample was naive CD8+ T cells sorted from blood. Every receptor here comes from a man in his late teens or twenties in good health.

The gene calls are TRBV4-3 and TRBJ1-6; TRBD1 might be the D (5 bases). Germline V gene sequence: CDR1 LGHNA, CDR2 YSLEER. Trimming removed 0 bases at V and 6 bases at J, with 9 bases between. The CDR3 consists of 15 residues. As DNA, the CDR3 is TGCGCCAGCAGCCAAGATAGGGGAGCTAATTCACCCCTCCACTTT. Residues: CASSQDRGANSPLHF.

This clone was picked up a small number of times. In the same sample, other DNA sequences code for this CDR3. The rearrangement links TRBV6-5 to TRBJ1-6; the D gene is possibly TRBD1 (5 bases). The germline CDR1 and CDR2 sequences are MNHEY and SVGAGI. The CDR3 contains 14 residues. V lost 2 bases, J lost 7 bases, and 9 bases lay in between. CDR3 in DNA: TGTGCCAGCAGTTACCGGGACGGGAATTCACCCCTCCACTTT. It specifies CASSYRDGNSPLHF.

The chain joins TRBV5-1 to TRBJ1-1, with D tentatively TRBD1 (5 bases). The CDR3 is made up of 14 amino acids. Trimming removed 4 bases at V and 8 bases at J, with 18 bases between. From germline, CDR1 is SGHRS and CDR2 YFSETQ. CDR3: CASSLPGPDREAFF. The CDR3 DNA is TGCGCCAGCAGCCTTCCGGGACCCGATCGGGAAGCTTTCTTT.

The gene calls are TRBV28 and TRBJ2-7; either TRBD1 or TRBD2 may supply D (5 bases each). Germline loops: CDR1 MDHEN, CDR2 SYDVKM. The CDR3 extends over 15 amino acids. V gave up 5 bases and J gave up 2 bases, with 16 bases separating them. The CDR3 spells CASSLRGAGAYEQYF. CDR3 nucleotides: TGTGCCAGCAGTCTCCGGGGCGCAGGCGCCTACGAGCAGTACTTC.

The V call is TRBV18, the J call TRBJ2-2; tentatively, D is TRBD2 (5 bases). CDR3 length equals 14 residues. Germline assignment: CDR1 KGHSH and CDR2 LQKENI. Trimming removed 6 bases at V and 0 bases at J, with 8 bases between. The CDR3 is CASSLDSNTGELFF. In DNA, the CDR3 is TGTGCCAGCTCCCTGGACTCGAACACCGGGGAGCTGTTTTTT.

The CDR3 protein is CASSHVGLYNEQFF. CDR3 DNA sequence: TGTGCCAGCAGCCATGTGGGGTTATACAATGAGCAGTTCTTC. The chain combines TRBV4-2 with TRBJ2-1; D remains unclear. This CDR3 has 14 amino acids. Trimming stripped 3 bases from V and 4 bases from J, with 10 bases between. In germline, CDR1 is LGHNA, CDR2 YNFKEQ.

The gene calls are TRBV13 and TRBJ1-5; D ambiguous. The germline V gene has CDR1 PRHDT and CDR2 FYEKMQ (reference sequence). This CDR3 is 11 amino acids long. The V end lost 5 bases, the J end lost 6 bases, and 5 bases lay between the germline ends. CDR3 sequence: CASSRLQPQHF. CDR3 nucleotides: TGTGCCAGCAGCCGACTTCAGCCCCAGCATTTT.

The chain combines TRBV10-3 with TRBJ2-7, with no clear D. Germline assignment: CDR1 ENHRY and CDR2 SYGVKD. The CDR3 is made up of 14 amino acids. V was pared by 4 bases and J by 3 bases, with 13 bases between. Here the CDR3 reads CAISATGVFYEQYF. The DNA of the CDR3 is TGTGCCATCAGTGCAACTGGGGTTTTCTACGAGCAGTACTTC.

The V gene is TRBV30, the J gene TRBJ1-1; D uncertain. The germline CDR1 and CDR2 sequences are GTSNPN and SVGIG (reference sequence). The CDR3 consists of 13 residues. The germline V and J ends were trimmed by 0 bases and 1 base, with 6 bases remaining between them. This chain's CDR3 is CAWSVGWNTEAFF. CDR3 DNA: TGTGCCTGGAGTGTAGGTTGGAACACTGAAGCTTTCTTT.

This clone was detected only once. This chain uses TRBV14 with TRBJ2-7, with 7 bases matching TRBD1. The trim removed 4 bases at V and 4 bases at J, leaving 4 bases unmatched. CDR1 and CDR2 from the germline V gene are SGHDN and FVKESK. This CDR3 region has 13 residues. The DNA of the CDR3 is TGTGCCAGCAGCCGGGGACAGCCTTACGAGCAGTACTTC. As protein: CASSRGQPYEQYF.

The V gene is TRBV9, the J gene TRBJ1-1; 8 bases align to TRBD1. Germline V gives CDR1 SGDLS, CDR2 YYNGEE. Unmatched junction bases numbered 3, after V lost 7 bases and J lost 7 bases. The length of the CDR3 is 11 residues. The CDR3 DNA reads TGTGCCAGCGCAGGGGGCAATGAAGCTTTCTTT. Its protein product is CASAGGNEAFF.

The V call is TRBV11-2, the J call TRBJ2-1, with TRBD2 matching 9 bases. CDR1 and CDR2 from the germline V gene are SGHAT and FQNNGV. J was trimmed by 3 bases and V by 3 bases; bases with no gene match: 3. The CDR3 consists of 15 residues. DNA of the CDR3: TGTGCCAGCAGCTTGCAAGCGGGAGGCTACAATGAGCAGTTCTTC. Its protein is CASSLQAGGYNEQFF.

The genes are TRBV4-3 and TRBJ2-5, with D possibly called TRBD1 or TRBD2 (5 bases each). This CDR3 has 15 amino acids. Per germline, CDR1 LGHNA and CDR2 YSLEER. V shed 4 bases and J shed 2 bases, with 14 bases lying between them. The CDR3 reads CASSRIWGFQETQYF. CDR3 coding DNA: TGCGCCAGCAGCCGGATCTGGGGGTTTCAAGAGACCCAGTACTTC.

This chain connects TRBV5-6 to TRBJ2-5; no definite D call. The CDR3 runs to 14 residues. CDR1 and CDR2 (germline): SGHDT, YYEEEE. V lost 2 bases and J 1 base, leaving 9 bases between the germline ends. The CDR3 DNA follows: TGTGCCAGCAGCTTTCCGACGTTCCAAGAGACCCAGTACTTC. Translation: CASSFPTFQETQYF. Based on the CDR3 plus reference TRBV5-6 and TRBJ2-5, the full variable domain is DAGVTQSPTHLIKTRGQQVTLRCSPKSGHDTVSWYQQALGQGPQFIFQYYEEEERQRGNFPDRFSGHQFPNYSSELNVNALLLGDSALYLCASSFPTFQETQYFGPGTRLLVL.

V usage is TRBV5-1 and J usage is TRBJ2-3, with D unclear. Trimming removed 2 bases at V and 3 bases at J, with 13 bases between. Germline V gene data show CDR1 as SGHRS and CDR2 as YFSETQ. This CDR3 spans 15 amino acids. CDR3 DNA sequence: TGCGCCAGCAGCTTTAACGGGCGAACTACAGATACGCAGTATTTT. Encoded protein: CASSFNGRTTDTQYF. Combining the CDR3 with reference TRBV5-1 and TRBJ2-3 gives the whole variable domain KAGVTQTPRYLIKTRGQQVTLSCSPISGHRSVSWYQQTPGQGLQFLFEYFSETQRNKGNFPGRFSGRQFSNSRSEMNVSTLELGDSALYLCASSFNGRTTDTQYFGPGTRLTVL.

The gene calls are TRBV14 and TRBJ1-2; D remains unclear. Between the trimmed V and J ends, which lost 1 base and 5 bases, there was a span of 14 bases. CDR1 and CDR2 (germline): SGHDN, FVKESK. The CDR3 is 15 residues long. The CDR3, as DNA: TGTGCCAGCAGCCAAGTCTTCGAACCGCCATATGGCTACACCTTC. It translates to CASSQVFEPPYGYTF. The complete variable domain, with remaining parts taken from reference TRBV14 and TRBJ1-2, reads EAGVTQFPSHSVIEKGQTVTLRCDPISGHDNLYWYRRVMGKEIKFLLHFVKESKQDESGMPNNRFLAERTGGTYSTLKVQPAELEDSGVYFCASSQVFEPPYGYTFGSGTRLTVV.

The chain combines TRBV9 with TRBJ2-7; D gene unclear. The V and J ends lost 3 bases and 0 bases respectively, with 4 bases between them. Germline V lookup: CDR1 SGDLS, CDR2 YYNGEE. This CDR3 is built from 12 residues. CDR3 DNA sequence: TGTGCCAGCAGCGCCCCCTCCTACGAGCAGTACTTC. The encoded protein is CASSAPSYEQYF.

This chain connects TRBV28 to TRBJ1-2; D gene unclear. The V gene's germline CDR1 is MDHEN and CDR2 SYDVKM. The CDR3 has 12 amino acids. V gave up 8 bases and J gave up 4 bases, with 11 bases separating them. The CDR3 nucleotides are TGTGCCAGCTTCTGGACCCTCTATGGCTACACCTTC. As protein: CASFWTLYGYTF.

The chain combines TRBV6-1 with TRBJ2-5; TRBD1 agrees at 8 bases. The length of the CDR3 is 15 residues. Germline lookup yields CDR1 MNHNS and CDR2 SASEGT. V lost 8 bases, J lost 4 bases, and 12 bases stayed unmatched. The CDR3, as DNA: TGTGCCAGCGACCGATTAACAGGGGGTGTAGAGACCCAGTACTTC. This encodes CASDRLTGGVETQYF.

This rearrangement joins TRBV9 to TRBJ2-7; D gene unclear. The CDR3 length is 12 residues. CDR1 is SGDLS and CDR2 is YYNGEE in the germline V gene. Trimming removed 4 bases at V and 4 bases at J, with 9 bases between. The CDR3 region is CASSLPGYEQYF. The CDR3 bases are TGTGCCAGCAGCCTCCCCGGTTACGAGCAGTACTTC.

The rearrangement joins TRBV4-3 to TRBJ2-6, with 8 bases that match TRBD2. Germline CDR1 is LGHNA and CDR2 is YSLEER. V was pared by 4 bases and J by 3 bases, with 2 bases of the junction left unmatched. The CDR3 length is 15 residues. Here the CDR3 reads CASSPREGGANVLTF. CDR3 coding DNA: TGCGCCAGCAGCCCCCGGGAGGGTGGGGCCAACGTCCTGACTTTC.